This TCR beta chain was recorded in a study of graft-versus-host responses after intestinal transplantation. Study background: Isolated intestinal, liver-intestinal, or multivisceral transplants had been given to the recipients. All recipients got anti-thymocyte globulin induction, then tacrolimus and steroids for 2 to 4 years.

Trimming took off 3 bases at V and 1 base at J, with 8 bases between the two ends. This CDR3 region has 14 residues. CDR1 and CDR2 (germline): SGHTA, FQGNSA. Notes on the study in general: GvH clone levels peaked in circulation, and this peak was associated with early post-transplant HvG declines. Recipient-marrow GvH clones were detected, some having first appeared in ileum or blood.

With respect to this clone: As yet, its antigen is unknown.

The method was immunoSEQ multiplex PCR; TCRdb's version includes in-frame clones alone and lacks a portion of them. The repertoire has 90,000 to 150,000 clones, over 85% of them found once; the top ten carry around 0.12%. The sequence was obtained from a human donor who received an intestinal transplant. The sequencing here drew on unstimulated CD4+ T cells sorted from spleen or lymph node cells, taken before intestinal transplant. J is TRBJ2-3 and V is TRBV7-2; D not certain. The CDR3 coding sequence is TGTGCCAGCAGCTTGTACTCCGGCACAGATACGCAGTATTTT. This gives the protein CASSLYSGTDTQYF.